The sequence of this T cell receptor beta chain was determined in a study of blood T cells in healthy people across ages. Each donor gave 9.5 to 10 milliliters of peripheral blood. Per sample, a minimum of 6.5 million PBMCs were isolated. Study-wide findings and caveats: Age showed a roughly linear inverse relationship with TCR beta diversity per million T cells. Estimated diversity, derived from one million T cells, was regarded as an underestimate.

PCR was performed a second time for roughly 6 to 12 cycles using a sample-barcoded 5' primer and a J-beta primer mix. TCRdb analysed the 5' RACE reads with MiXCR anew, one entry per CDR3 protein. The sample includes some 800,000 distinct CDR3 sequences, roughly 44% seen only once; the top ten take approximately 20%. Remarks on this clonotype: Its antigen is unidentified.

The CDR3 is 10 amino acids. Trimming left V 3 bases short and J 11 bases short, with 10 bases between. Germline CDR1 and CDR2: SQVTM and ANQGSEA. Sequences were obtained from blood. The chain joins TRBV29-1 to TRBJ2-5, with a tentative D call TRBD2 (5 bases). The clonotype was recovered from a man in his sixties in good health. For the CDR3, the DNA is TGCAGCGTTGACCGGGGTGAGCAGTACTTC. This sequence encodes CSVDRGEQYF.